Below, 4 T cell receptor beta chains from the same sample are listed, as sequenced in a study of blood T cell repertoires in COVID-19. Clones were read by immunoSEQ multiplex PCR, and TCRdb kept only the in-frame ones, dropping some. This sample has approximately 180,000 clones, with more than 70% found just once. Sequencing was performed on PBMCs or T cells enriched from blood (not recorded which). These receptor sequences come from a man in his forties who had recovered from COVID-19.

The CDR3 DNA sequence: TGCGCCAGCAGCGTCACTGACAGGGGGCTTGGGGAGCAGTTCTTC. It codes for CASSVTDRGLGEQFF. The rearrangement uses TRBV5-1 and TRBJ2-1; 10 bases align to TRBD1. Germline loops: CDR1 SGHRS, CDR2 YFSETQ. Trimming at V came to 4 bases and at J to 10 bases, leaving 11 bases not matched to a gene. CDR3 length: 15 amino acids.

The chain recombines TRBV7-9 with TRBJ1-1; 10 positions agree with TRBD1. The J segment lost 2 bases and the V segment lost 4 bases, leaving 1 base of the junction unmatched. The CDR3 totals 14 residues. Germline CDR1 reads SEHNR; CDR2 reads FQNEAQ (reference sequence). The CDR3 sequence is CASSSTGGNTEAFF. For the CDR3, the DNA is TGTGCCAGCAGCTCGACAGGGGGCAACACTGAAGCTTTCTTT.

The CDR3 nucleotides read TGTGCCAGCACCGCGGACAGGGGTACCCCCGACTATGGCTACACCTTC. Translation: CASTADRGTPDYGYTF. This chain connects TRBV5-6 to TRBJ1-2; 9 nucleotides match TRBD1. Per germline, CDR1 SGHDT and CDR2 YYEEEE. CDR3 length: 16 residues. V lost 6 bases to trimming and J lost 3 bases; unmatched junction nucleotides: 12.

The V gene is TRBV5-1, the J gene TRBJ2-3; maybe TRBD1 (6 bases). Germline CDR1 is SGHRS and CDR2 is YFSETQ. Trimming left V 0 bases short and J 3 bases short, with 8 bases between. This CDR3 contains 14 residues. Written as DNA, the CDR3 is TGCGCCAGCAGCTTGGAACAGGGAACAGATACGCAGTATTTT. This gives the protein CASSLEQGTDTQYF.